There are a few counts of the clone carrying this T cell receptor beta chain. Trimming shortened V by 0 bases and J by 4 bases, and 11 bases separated the two germline ends. Germline V lookup: CDR1 MRHNA, CDR2 SNTAGT. This CDR3 region has 15 residues. These data belong to a study of blood T cell repertoires in COVID-19. Whole-study context: Acute-phase and convalescent COVID-19 samples originated in the United States, Italy and Spain. Nucleic acid was either cDNA or gDNA, and it came from T cells, B-cell-depleted T cells, or PBMCs.

Profiling relied on immunoSEQ multiplex PCR, and the TCRdb table lists in-frame clones only, not all of them. The table shows approximately 21,000 clones, with over 65% occurring only once. The V and J genes are TRBV6-4 and TRBJ2-3; D possibly corresponds to TRBD2 (6 bases). This TCR was sampled from a human donor in a cohort sampled during active or convalescent COVID-19. Sequencing input: peripheral blood. The CDR3 coding sequence is TGTGCCAGCAGTGACTCTCAGAGGAGGGCAGATACGCAGTATTTT. It yields the protein CASSDSQRRADTQYF.